Presented here are 2 T cell receptor beta chains from one specimen sequenced in a study of T cells in localized non-small cell lung cancer. Some clones are missing from TCRdb's copy, which holds only in-frame ones; the method was immunoSEQ multiplex PCR. The sample yields some 50,000 clones, around 87% seen once. Sequencing was performed on PBMCs, taken before any cancer treatment. These receptors all come from a female donor with stage II lung adenocarcinoma.

CDR3 bases: TGCGCCAGCAGCTTTGGTTGGGGGGCGAACACTGAAGCTTTCTTT. Its translation is CASSFGWGANTEAFF. The chain couples TRBV5-1 to TRBJ1-1; tentative D call: TRBD1 (6 bases). The CDR3 contains 15 residues. V shed 2 bases and J shed 1 base, with 12 bases lying between them. The germline V gene has CDR1 SGHRS and CDR2 YFSETQ.

The chain recombines TRBV10-3 with TRBJ2-1; D gene unclear. Trimming took off 2 bases at V and 4 bases at J, with 3 bases between the two ends. Germline-derived CDR1 and CDR2 are ENHRY and SYGVKD. CDR3 length: 12 residues. The CDR3 protein is CAISERYNEQFF. The CDR3, as DNA: TGTGCCATCAGTGAGAGATACAATGAGCAGTTCTTC.